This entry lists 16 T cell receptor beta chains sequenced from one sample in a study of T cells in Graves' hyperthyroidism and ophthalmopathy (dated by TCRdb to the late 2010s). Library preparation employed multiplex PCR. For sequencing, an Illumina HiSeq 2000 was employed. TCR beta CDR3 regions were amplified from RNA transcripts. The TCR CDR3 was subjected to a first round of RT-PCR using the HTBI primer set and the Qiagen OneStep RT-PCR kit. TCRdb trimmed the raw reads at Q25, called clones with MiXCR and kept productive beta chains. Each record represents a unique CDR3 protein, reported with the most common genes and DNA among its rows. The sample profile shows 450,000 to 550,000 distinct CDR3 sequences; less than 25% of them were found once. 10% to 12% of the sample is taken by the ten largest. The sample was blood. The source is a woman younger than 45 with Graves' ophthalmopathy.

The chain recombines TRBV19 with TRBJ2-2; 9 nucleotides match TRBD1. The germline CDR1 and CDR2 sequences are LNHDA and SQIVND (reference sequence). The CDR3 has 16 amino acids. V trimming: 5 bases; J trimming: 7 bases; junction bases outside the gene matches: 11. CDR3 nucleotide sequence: TGTGCCAGTAGTCCATTCTGGGACAGGGCTAGCGGGGAGCTGTTTTTT. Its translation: CASSPFWDRASGELFF.

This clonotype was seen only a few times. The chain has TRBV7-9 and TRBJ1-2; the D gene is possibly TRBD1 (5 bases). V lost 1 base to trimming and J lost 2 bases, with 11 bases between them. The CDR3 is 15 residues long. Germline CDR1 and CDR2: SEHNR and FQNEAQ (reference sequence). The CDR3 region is CASSLGDFSNYGYTF. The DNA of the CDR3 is TGTGCCAGCAGCTTAGGGGACTTCAGCAACTATGGCTACACCTTC.

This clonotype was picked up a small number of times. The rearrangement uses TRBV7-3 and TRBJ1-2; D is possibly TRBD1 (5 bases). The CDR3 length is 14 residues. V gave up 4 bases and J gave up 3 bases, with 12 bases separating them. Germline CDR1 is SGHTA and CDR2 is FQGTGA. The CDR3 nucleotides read TGTGCCAGCAGCTCGGACATAGGAGACTATGGCTACACCTTC. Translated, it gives CASSSDIGDYGYTF.

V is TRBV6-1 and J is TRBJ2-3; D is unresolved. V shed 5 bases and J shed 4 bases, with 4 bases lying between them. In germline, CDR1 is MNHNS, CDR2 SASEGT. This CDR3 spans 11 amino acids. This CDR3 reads CASSRPDTQYF. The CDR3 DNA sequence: TGTGCCAGCAGTCGTCCAGATACGCAGTATTTT.

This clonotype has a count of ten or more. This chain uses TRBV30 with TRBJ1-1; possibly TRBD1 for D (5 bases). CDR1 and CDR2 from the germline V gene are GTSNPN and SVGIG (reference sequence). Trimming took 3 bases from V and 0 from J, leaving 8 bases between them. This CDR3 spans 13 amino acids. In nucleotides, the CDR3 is TGTGCCTGGAGCGAGGACATGAACACTGAAGCTTTCTTT. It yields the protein CAWSEDMNTEAFF.

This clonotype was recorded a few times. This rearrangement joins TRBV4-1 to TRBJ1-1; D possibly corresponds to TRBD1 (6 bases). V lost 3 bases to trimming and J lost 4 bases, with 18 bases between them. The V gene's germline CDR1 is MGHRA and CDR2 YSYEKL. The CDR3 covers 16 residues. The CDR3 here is CASSQGWRGILTEAFF. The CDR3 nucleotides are TGCGCCAGCAGCCAGGGGTGGAGGGGGATACTCACTGAAGCTTTCTTT.

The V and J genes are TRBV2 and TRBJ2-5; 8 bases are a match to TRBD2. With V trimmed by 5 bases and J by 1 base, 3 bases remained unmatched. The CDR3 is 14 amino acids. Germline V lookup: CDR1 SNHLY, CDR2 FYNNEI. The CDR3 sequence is CASSRAGVQETQYF. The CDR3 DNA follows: TGTGCCAGCAGTAGAGCGGGGGTCCAAGAGACCCAGTACTTC.

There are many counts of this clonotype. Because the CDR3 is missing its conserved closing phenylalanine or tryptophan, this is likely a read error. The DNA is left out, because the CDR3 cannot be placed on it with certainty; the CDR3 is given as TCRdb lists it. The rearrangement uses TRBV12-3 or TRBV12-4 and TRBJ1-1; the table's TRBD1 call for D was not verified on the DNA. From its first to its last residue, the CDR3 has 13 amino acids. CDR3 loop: CASSRNFGQGWIS.

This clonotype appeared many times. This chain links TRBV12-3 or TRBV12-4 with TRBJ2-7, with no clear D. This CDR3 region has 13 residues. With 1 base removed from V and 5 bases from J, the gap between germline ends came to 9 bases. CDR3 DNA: TGTGCCAGCAGTTTAGGGTTTCGGGACGAGCAGTACTTC. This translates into CASSLGFRDEQYF.

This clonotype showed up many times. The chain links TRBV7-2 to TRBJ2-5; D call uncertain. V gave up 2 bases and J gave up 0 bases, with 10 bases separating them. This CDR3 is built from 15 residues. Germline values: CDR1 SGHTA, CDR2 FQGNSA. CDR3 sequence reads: CASSLQAGNQETQYF. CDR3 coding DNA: TGTGCCAGCAGCTTACAGGCTGGAAACCAAGAGACCCAGTACTTC. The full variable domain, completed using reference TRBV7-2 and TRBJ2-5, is GAGVSQSPSNKVTEKGKDVELRCDPISGHTALYWYRQSLGQGLEFLIYFQGNSAPDKSGLPSDRFSAERTGGSVSTLTIQRTQQEDSAVYLCASSLQAGNQETQYFGPGTRLLVL.

The CDR3 DNA is TGTGCCAGCAGTTTCGGGGGGATGGCCTACGAGCAGTACTTC. Protein product: CASSFGGMAYEQYF. The V gene is TRBV12-3 or TRBV12-4, the J gene TRBJ2-7; 7 nucleotides match TRBD2. Trimming removed 3 bases from V and 2 bases from J; junction bases left unmatched: 4. The length of the CDR3 is 14 residues.

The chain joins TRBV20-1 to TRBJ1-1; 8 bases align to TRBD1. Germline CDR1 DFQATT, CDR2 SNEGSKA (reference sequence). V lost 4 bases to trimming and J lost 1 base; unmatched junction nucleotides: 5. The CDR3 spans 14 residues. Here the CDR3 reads CSATPGQANTEAFF. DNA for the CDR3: TGCAGTGCTACCCCGGGACAGGCGAACACTGAAGCTTTCTTT.

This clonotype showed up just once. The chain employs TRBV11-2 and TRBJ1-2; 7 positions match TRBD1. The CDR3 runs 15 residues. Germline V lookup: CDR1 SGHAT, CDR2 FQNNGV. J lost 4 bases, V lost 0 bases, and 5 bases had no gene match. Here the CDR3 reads CASSLEAGGTYGYTF. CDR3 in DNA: TGTGCCAGCAGCTTAGAGGCAGGGGGAACCTATGGCTACACCTTC.

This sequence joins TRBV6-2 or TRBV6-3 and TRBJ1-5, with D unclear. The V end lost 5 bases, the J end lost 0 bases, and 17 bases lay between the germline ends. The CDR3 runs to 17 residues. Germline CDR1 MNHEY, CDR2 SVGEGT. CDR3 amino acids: CASSPGIGPNSNQPQHF. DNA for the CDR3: TGTGCCAGCAGTCCCGGGATAGGCCCGAATAGCAATCAGCCCCAGCATTTT.

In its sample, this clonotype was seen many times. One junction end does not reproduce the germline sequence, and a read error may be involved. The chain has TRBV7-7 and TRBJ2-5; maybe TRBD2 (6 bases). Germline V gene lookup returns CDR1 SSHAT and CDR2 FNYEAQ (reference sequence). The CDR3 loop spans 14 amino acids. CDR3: CASSPGAPSVTQYF. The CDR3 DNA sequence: TGTGCTAGCAGCCCCGGGGCACCTAGCGTGACCCAGTACTTC.

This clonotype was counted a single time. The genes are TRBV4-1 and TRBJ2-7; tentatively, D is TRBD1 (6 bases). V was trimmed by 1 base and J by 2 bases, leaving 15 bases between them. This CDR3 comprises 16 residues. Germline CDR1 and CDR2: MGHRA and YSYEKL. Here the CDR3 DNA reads TGCGCCAGCAGCCAAGCCCGGGCAGGGGCCACCTACGAGCAGTACTTC. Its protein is CASSQARAGATYEQYF.